This is a list of T cell receptor beta chains from one sample in a study of blood T cells in healthy people across ages. Each CDR3 protein is one row after TCRdb ran MiXCR on the 5' RACE reads. The repertoire holds some 730,000 distinct CDR3 sequences, with approximately 21% as singletons. The sequenced sample consisted of blood. These TCRs come from a man in his 70s in good health. Both conserved end residues are part of each CDR3. Each record gives: D gene, J gene, CDR3 length, clone size, V gene, CDR3 protein, CDR3 DNA. A D gene is named only where the DNA matches it firmly. Clone size is shown for a subset of rows, as once, few, many or a class of expanded clone.

>NA|TRBJ2-5|15|many|TRBV9
CASSVVDGLGETQYF
TGTGCCAGCAGCGTAGTAGACGGGCTAGGAGAGACCCAGTACTTC
>NA|TRBJ2-1|14|few|TRBV12-3/TRBV12-4
CATQWGWLYNEQFF
TGTGCCACCCAGTGGGGTTGGCTGTACAATGAGCAGTTCTTC
>NA|TRBJ1-3|21|few|TRBV6-1
CASRGDPGTTHNNWPGNTIYF
TGTGCCAGCCGAGGAGATCCCGGGACAACCCATAACAATTGGCCTGGAAACACCATATATTTT
>NA|TRBJ2-2|15|NA|TRBV19
CASSIPQARTGELFF
TGTGCCAGTAGTATACCACAGGCGCGCACCGGGGAGCTGTTTTTT
>NA|TRBJ1-1|13|many|TRBV14
CASSQTGFTEAFF
TGTGCCAGCAGCCAAACAGGGTTCACTGAAGCTTTCTTT
>NA|TRBJ1-1|12|once|TRBV29-1
CSGERMNTEAFF
TGCAGCGGGGAGCGGATGAACACTGAAGCTTTCTTT
>TRBD2|TRBJ2-5|17|NA|TRBV28
CASSGGLAGLRGETQYF
TGTGCCAGCAGTGGTGGACTAGCGGGGCTGAGGGGAGAGACCCAGTACTTC
>TRBD2|TRBJ2-7|15|once|TRBV10-3
CAISEGLAGEYEQYF
TGTGCCATCAGCGAGGGACTAGCGGGAGAATACGAGCAGTACTTC
>NA|TRBJ1-1|14|many|TRBV28
CASSLIRGNTEAFF
TGTGCCAGCAGTTTGATTCGTGGGAACACTGAAGCTTTCTTT
>NA|TRBJ2-2|13|NA|TRBV14
CASTFGGSGELFF
TGTGCCAGCACATTTGGGGGTTCCGGGGAGCTGTTTTTT